Here is one T cell receptor beta chain with its context. Data came from immunoSEQ multiplex PCR; TCRdb stores just in-frame clones and leaves some out. This sample has about 140,000 clones, with roughly 86% found just once. This sample is drawn from a study of blood T cell repertoires in COVID-19. Across the study: Both acute and convalescent COVID-19 samples were obtained from the United States, Italy and Spain. Sources were T cells, B-cell-depleted T cells, or PBMCs; the material itself was cDNA or gDNA.

The V gene's germline CDR1 is SNHLY and CDR2 FYNNEI. The CDR3 sequence is 15 residues long. V lost 3 bases and J 2 bases, leaving 11 bases between the germline ends. This clonotype originated in a man in his fifties or sixties with active or convalescent COVID-19. The sample consisted of peripheral blood. The genes are TRBV2 and TRBJ2-4, with D possibly TRBD2 on 6 matching bases. This CDR3 reads CASSEKRASKNIQYF. The CDR3 region has the DNA TGTGCCAGCAGTGAGAAGCGGGCTTCCAAAAACATTCAGTACTTC. The full variable domain, with the rest looked up from reference TRBV2 and TRBJ2-4, is EPEVTQTPSHQVTQMGQEVILRCVPISNHLYFYWYRQILGQKVEFLVSFYNNEISEKSEIFDDQFSVERPDGSNFTLKIRSTKLEDSAMYFCASSEKRASKNIQYFGAGTRLSVL.